These 20 T cell receptor beta chains originate from one sample sequenced in a study of post-analysis software for immune sequencing data. Overall study findings and caveats: In patients, about 5 TRBV segments were more frequent than in controls, with TRBV5-6, TRBV5-1 and TRBV20-1 among them.

These receptors' antigens are unknown. Every TCR beta cDNA library bore unique molecular identifiers. Using its own MiXCR run on the PCR reads, TCRdb lists one record per CDR3 protein. The sample records almost 700,000 distinct CDR3 sequences, more than 50% being singletons. Sequences were obtained from blood. The source of these receptors is a girl aged 2 to 10 with multiple sclerosis.

The rearrangement links TRBV28 to TRBJ1-1, with TRBD1 as a possible D gene (5 bases). The CDR3 spans 17 residues. With 3 bases removed from V and 1 base from J, the gap between germline ends came to 18 bases. From germline, CDR1 is MDHEN and CDR2 SYDVKM. The CDR3 sequence is CASSFGARRGTNTEAFF. CDR3 in DNA: TGTGCCAGCAGTTTCGGGGCCCGACGGGGGACGAACACTGAAGCTTTCTTT.

This sequence joins TRBV6-1 and TRBJ2-7, with 14 bases matching TRBD2. This CDR3 is built from 16 residues. Germline V gene sequence: CDR1 MNHNS, CDR2 SASEGT. The V and J ends lost 3 bases and 3 bases, in that order; junction bases with no gene match: 4. CDR3 DNA: TGTGCCAGCAGTGAGGGGACTAGCGGGAGACTCTACGAGCAGTACTTC. Translating gives CASSEGTSGRLYEQYF.

The chain recombines TRBV20-1 with TRBJ1-5; D is undetermined. CDR1 is DFQATT, CDR2 SNEGSKA, per germline (reference sequence). The CDR3 covers 11 residues. The CDR3 DNA reads as TGCACCCGGCGGCAGGATCAGCCCCAGCATTTT. Amino acids: CTRRQDQPQHF.

This chain connects TRBV4-2 to TRBJ2-5, with 8 bases identical to TRBD2. Per the germline V gene, CDR1 is LGHNA and CDR2 is YNFKEQ. This CDR3 is built from 16 residues. The junction had 5 bases not matched to a gene; V was cut back by 0 bases and J by 2 bases. In DNA form, the CDR3 reads TGTGCCAGCAGCCAAGATCGGGAGGGGTCACAAGAGACCCAGTACTTC. Protein product: CASSQDREGSQETQYF.

The CDR3 loop reads CSARVLAGGDADTQYF. The CDR3 DNA follows: TGCAGTGCTAGAGTACTAGCGGGAGGAGATGCAGATACGCAGTATTTT. This chain joins TRBV20-1 and TRBJ2-3; the match to TRBD2 covers 12 bases. J was trimmed by 4 bases and V by 1 base; bases with no gene match: 6. Looked up from germline, CDR1 is DFQATT and CDR2 is SNEGSKA (reference sequence). The CDR3 runs to 16 residues.

The rearrangement uses TRBV20-1 and TRBJ2-7, with 8 bases that match TRBD1. This CDR3 spans 14 amino acids. Trimming cost V 3 bases and J 0 bases; bases outside gene matches: 4. Germline CDR1 and CDR2: DFQATT and SNEGSKA (reference sequence). The CDR3 reads CSASHRGFSYEQYF. The DNA for the CDR3 is TGCAGTGCTAGCCACAGGGGGTTCTCCTACGAGCAGTACTTC.

This chain connects TRBV20-1 to TRBJ2-5; possibly TRBD1 or TRBD2 for D (5 bases each). V was trimmed by 3 bases and J by 11 bases, leaving 25 bases between them. The CDR3 sequence is 15 residues long. Germline CDR1 and CDR2: DFQATT and SNEGSKA (reference sequence). CDR3 protein: CSARVNRGDHYGQYF. CDR3 coding DNA: TGCAGTGCTAGGGTGAATAGGGGAGACCACTACGGGCAGTACTTC.

V is TRBV4-2 and J is TRBJ2-5, with D uncertain. This CDR3 has 15 amino acids. The V and J ends lost 0 bases and 4 bases respectively, with 12 bases between them. CDR1 and CDR2 (germline): LGHNA, YNFKEQ. CDR3 in amino acids: CASSQDGQERETQYF. The DNA of the CDR3 is TGTGCCAGCAGCCAAGATGGGCAGGAGCGAGAGACCCAGTACTTC.

This chain links TRBV12-3 or TRBV12-4 with TRBJ2-3, with TRBD2 matching 9 bases. Losses at the gene ends were 1 base for V and 10 bases for J; bases not matched to a gene: 12. The CDR3 totals 16 residues. CDR3 DNA sequence: TGTGCCAGCAGTTTAGGGATAGCGGGGGCGGGGGATGCGCAGTATTTT. It specifies CASSLGIAGAGDAQYF.

V and J are TRBV20-1 and TRBJ1-2, with D possibly being TRBD1 (6 bases). The V gene lost 1 base and the J gene lost 8 bases, with 14 bases spanning the gap. The CDR3 spans 13 residues. Per the germline V gene, CDR1 is DFQATT and CDR2 is SNEGSKA (reference sequence). CDR3 in DNA: TGCAGTGCTAGAGGCTGGGGGGGCGAAGGCTACACCTTC. This encodes CSARGWGGEGYTF.

The gene calls are TRBV29-1 and TRBJ2-3; 11 bases agree with TRBD2. Per germline, CDR1 SQVTM and CDR2 ANQGSEA. The CDR3 length is 16 residues. The V and J ends lost 8 bases and 1 base, in that order; junction bases with no gene match: 11. CDR3 DNA sequence: TGCAGCACCGGGACTAGCGGTCCTTGGGGCACAGATACGCAGTATTTT. It codes for CSTGTSGPWGTDTQYF.

The chain recombines TRBV29-1 with TRBJ2-2; 10 bases agree with TRBD1. This CDR3 has 13 amino acids. Germline V gene sequence: CDR1 SQVTM, CDR2 ANQGSEA. Trimming cost V 3 bases and J 6 bases; bases outside gene matches: 1. In nucleotides, the CDR3 is TGCAGCGTTGAGGGGACAGGGGCCGGGGAGCTGTTTTTT. Protein sequence: CSVEGTGAGELFF.

Points on this clonotype: At one end, the junction sequence differs from germline, possibly due to a read error. This chain joins TRBV12-3 or TRBV12-4 and TRBJ2-7; D possibly corresponds to TRBD2 (6 bases). This CDR3 has 14 residues. The CDR3 sequence is CASSLGGRGYEQYF. The CDR3 nucleotides read TGTGCCAGCAGCTTAGGCGGGCGGGGTTACGAGCAGTACTTC.

This clonotype has just a few counts. The rearrangement links TRBV29-1 to TRBJ2-1; D gene uncertain. This CDR3 has 12 residues. Germline CDR1 and CDR2: SQVTM and ANQGSEA. V dropped 6 bases and J dropped 6 bases, with 12 bases sitting between them. The CDR3 loop is CSVAATGNEQFF. CDR3 nucleotide sequence: TGCAGCGTCGCTGCGACGGGCAATGAGCAGTTCTTC.

The chain employs TRBV9 and TRBJ2-7, with 10 bases identical to TRBD1. V lost 4 bases and J lost 7; bases outside the gene matches: 11. Looked up from germline, CDR1 is SGDLS and CDR2 is YYNGEE. This CDR3 is 15 amino acids long. The CDR3 DNA is TGTGCCAGCAGCCTAGACAGGGGGCTTACATATGAGCAGTACTTC. It yields the protein CASSLDRGLTYEQYF. Looking up the rest from reference TRBV9 and TRBJ2-7 gives the full variable domain: DSGVTQTPKHLITATGQRVTLRCSPRSGDLSVYWYQQSLDQGLQFLIQYYNGEERAKGNILERFSAQQFPDLHSELNLSSLELGDSALYFCASSLDRGLTYEQYFGPGTRLTVT.

The chain uses TRBV7-2 and TRBJ2-7; 7 positions match TRBD2. The CDR3 is made up of 14 amino acids. The germline gives CDR1 SGHTA, CDR2 FQGNSA. The V gene end was trimmed by 5 bases and the J gene end by 5 bases; junction bases not matched to a gene: 9. The CDR3 sequence: CASSAQLARDEQYF. CDR3 nucleotides: TGTGCCAGCAGCGCACAACTAGCGCGGGACGAGCAGTACTTC.

This clonotype was counted only a few times. This rearrangement joins TRBV10-3 to TRBJ1-1, with D possibly TRBD1 on 5 matching bases. Trimming stripped 4 bases from V and 4 bases from J, with 7 bases between. CDR3 size: 12 residues. Germline CDR1 and CDR2: ENHRY and SYGVKD. CDR3 in amino acids: CAISVGGTEAFF. As DNA, the CDR3 is TGTGCCATCAGTGTGGGGGGCACTGAAGCTTTCTTT.

The chain has TRBV6-6 and TRBJ1-1, with TRBD1 identical over 9 bases. CDR3 length equals 15 residues. V gave up 2 bases and J gave up 5 bases; unmatched junction bases: 6. From germline, CDR1 is MNHNY and CDR2 SVGAGI (reference sequence). In DNA, the CDR3 is TGTGCCAGCAGTTACGGAAAGACAGGGGGAACTGAAGCTTTCTTT. Its translation: CASSYGKTGGTEAFF.

DNA of the CDR3: TGCAGCGTGGACGGCGGCACCTTC. This sequence encodes CSVDGGTF. The chain couples TRBV29-1 to TRBJ1-2, with unresolved D. This CDR3 is 8 amino acids long. The V end lost 6 bases, the J end lost 13 bases, and 9 bases lay between the germline ends. The germline V gene encodes CDR1 SQVTM and CDR2 ANQGSEA.

CDR3 sequence (DNA): TGCAGTGCTAGGACTAGCGGGAGGACCGGAACAGATACGCAGTATTTT. This translates into CSARTSGRTGTDTQYF. V is TRBV20-1 and J is TRBJ2-3, with 13 bases fitting TRBD2. V lost 3 bases to trimming and J lost 3 bases; unmatched junction nucleotides: 6. CDR1 and CDR2 (germline): DFQATT, SNEGSKA (reference sequence). The CDR3 runs 16 residues.